There are a few counts of the clone carrying this TCR beta chain. The target antigen is unknown. These data originate in a study of shared clonotypes between healthy human individuals. General study points: Limited genetic and exposure-history diversity came from having few donors. Four donors shared 4.5% to 6.5% of their naive CD4 clonotypes.

Sorted-subset replicate PCR reactions contained roughly 210 ng DNA, corresponding to about 30,000 T cell genomes. Original processing methods: ImmunoSEQ only sent back junction sequences with no quality scores, so filtering was done differently. Profiled with immunoSEQ multiplex PCR; TCRdb holds only in-frame clones, not every one. That table is the source of V, J and clone size, and D and trimming were worked out from the DNA. There are a few million clones in the sample; more than 90% occur only once, and about 0.13% lies in the top ten. This TCR was recovered from a young man in good health. Sequencing was performed on naive CD4+ T cells sorted from blood. As to subset: CD45RA+ positively selected.

The CDR3 DNA is TGCGCCAGCAGCCCTGGGGGGACAGGGGTCATGAACACTGAAGCTTTCTTT. It is translated as CASSPGGTGVMNTEAFF. This chain connects TRBV5-1 to TRBJ1-1; 10 positions match TRBD1. Germline V gives CDR1 SGHRS, CDR2 YFSETQ. V gave up 4 bases and J gave up 0 bases; unmatched junction bases: 9. This CDR3 comprises 17 residues. Combining the CDR3 with reference TRBV5-1 and TRBJ1-1 gives the whole variable domain KAGVTQTPRYLIKTRGQQVTLSCSPISGHRSVSWYQQTPGQGLQFLFEYFSETQRNKGNFPGRFSGRQFSNSRSEMNVSTLELGDSALYLCASSPGGTGVMNTEAFFGQGTRLTVV.